Reported below is one T cell receptor beta chain. This specimen comes from a study of T cell changes during pregnancy in multiple sclerosis. The germline gives CDR1 SQVTM, CDR2 ANQGSEA. V shed 3 bases and J shed 5 bases, with 8 bases lying between them. This CDR3 is built from 11 residues. TCRdb keeps only in-frame clones here, not all; method: immunoSEQ multiplex PCR. Of 40,000 to 60,000 clones in the sample, around 93% were seen once. The origin of this receptor is a female donor with multiple sclerosis, enrolled in a pregnancy study. The chain joins TRBV29-1 to TRBJ2-7; weak D call: TRBD1 (5 bases). The sequences come from CD4+ T cells from peripheral blood mononuclear cells, collected after pregnancy. The CDR3 DNA reads TGCAGCGTTGATCTGGGGCACGAGCAGTACTTC. It encodes CSVDLGHEQYF.